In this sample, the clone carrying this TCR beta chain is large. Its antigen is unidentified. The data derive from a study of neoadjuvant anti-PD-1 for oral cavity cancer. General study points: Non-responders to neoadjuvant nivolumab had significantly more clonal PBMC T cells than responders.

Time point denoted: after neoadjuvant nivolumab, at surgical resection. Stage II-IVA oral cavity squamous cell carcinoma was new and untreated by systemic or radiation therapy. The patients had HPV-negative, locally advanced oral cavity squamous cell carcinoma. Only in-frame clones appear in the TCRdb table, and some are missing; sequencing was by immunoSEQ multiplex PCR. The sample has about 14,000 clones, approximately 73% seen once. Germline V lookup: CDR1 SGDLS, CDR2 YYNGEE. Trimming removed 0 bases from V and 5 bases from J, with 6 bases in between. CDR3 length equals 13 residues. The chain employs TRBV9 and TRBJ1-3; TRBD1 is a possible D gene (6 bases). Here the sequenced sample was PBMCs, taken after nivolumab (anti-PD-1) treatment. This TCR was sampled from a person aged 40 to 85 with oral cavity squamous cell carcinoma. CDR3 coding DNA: TGTGCCAGCAGCGTAGGGGGGCGAAACACCATATATTTT. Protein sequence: CASSVGGRNTIYF.